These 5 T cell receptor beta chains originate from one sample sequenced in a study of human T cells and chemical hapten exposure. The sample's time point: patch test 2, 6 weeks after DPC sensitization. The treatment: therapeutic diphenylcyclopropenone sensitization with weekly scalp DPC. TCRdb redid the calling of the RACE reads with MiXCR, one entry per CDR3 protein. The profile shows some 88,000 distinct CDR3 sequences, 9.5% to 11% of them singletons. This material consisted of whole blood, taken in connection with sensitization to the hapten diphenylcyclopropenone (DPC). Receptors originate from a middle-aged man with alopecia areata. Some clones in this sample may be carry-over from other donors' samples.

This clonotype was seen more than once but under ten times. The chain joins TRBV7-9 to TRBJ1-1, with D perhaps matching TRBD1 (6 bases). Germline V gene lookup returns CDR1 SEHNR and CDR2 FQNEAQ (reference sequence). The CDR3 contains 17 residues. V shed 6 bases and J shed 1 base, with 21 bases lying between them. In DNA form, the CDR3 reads TGTGCCAGCAGTCTAATCCCGTATGGGGGCGAGAACACTGAAGCTTTCTTT. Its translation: CASSLIPYGGENTEAFF.

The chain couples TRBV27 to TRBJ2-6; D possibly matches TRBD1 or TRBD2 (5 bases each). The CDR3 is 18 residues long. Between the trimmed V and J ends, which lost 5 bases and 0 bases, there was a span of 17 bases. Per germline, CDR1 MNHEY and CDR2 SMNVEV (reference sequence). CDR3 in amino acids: CASSLGRNILSGANVLTF. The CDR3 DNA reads TGTGCCAGCAGTCTGGGACGGAATATACTCTCTGGGGCCAACGTCCTGACTTTC.

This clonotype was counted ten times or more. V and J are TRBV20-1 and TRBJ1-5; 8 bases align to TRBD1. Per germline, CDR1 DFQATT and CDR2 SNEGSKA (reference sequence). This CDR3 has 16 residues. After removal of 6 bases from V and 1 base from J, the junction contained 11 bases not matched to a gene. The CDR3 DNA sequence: TGCAGTGCGACAAGAATTCAGGGGGCGAGCAATCAGCCCCAGCATTTT. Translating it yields CSATRIQGASNQPQHF.

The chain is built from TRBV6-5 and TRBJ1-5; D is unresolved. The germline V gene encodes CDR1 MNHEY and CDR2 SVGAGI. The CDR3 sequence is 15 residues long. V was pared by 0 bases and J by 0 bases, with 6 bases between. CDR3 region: CASSYSGNSNQPQHF. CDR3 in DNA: TGTGCCAGCAGTTACTCGGGGAATAGCAATCAGCCCCAGCATTTT.

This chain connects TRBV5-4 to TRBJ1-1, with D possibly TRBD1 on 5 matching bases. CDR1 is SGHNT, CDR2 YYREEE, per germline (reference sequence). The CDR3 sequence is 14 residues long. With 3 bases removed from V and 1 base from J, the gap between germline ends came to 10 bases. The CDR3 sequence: CASSSPGQNTEAFF. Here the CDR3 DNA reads TGTGCCAGCAGCTCCCCTGGACAGAACACTGAAGCTTTCTTT.